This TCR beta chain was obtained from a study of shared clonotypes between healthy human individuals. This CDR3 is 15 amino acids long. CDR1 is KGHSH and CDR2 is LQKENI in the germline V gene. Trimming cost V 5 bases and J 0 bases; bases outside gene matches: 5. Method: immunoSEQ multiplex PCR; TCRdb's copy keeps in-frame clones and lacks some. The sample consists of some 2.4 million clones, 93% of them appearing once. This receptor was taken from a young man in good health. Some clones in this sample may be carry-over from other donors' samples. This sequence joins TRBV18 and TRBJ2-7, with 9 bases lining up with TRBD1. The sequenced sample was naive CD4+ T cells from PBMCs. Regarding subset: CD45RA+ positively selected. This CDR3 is CASSITGQGSYEQYF. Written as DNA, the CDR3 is TGTGCCAGCTCAATCACGGGACAGGGCTCCTACGAGCAGTACTTC.